The 21 T cell receptor beta chains given below trace back to one sample, sequenced in a study of T-cell reconstitution after alpha-beta-depleted transplantation in children. The TCRbeta library incorporated unique molecular identifiers. Each CDR3 protein gets one entry after TCRdb re-called the PCR reads with MiXCR. The table has 450,000 to 600,000 distinct CDR3 sequences, roughly a tenth seen once. Sequenced material: PBMCs, taken before TCRalphabeta/CD19-depleted stem cell transplant. The receptors were sampled from a child aged 2 to 10 with inherited bone marrow failure, due to receive a stem cell transplant.

This clonotype occurred many times. The chain links TRBV13 to TRBJ2-3; 9 nucleotides align to TRBD2. The length of the CDR3 is 16 residues. After removal of 5 bases from V and 2 bases from J, the junction contained 8 bases not matched to a gene. The V gene's germline CDR1 is PRHDT and CDR2 FYEKMQ (reference sequence). The CDR3 nucleotides read TGTGCCAGCAGCCGCGAACTAGCGGGCTACACAGATACGCAGTATTTT. Translating it yields CASSRELAGYTDTQYF.

Ten or more counts support this clonotype. The gene calls are TRBV5-1 and TRBJ2-5, with TRBD2 as a possible D gene (6 bases). Germline lookup yields CDR1 SGHRS and CDR2 YFSETQ. This CDR3 is 14 amino acids long. Trimming stripped 0 bases from V and 5 bases from J, with 11 bases between. The CDR3 region is CASSLEGGDETQYF. CDR3 DNA sequence: TGCGCCAGCAGCTTGGAGGGCGGGGACGAGACCCAGTACTTC.

This chain links TRBV12-3 or TRBV12-4 with TRBJ2-7; maybe TRBD2 (7 bases). The CDR3 loop spans 14 amino acids. V lost 3 bases and J lost 3, with 12 bases in between. Here the CDR3 reads CASSFRGGNYEQYF. CDR3 DNA sequence: TGTGCCAGCAGTTTCCGCGGGGGCAACTACGAGCAGTACTTC.

This clonotype was seen a handful of times. V usage is TRBV6-2 or TRBV6-3 and J usage is TRBJ1-2, with 7 bases that match TRBD1. Losses at the gene ends were 5 bases for V and 7 bases for J; bases not matched to a gene: 7. Germline V gene lookup returns CDR1 MNHEY and CDR2 SVGEGT. CDR3 length equals 13 residues. The CDR3 sequence is CASSKTGRSGYTF. As DNA, the CDR3 is TGTGCCAGCAGTAAGACAGGGAGGTCTGGCTACACCTTC.

V gene TRBV10-3 combines with J gene TRBJ2-7, with D possibly being TRBD1 (6 bases). Per the germline V gene, CDR1 is ENHRY and CDR2 is SYGVKD. There are 14 residues in the CDR3. V was cut by 0 bases and J by 2 bases, with 8 bases left in between. The CDR3 loop is CAISESGAAYEQYF. In DNA, the CDR3 is TGTGCCATCAGTGAGTCGGGGGCAGCCTACGAGCAGTACTTC.

This clonotype was detected ten times or more. The V gene is TRBV6-1, the J gene TRBJ2-7, with 8 positions matching TRBD1. J lost 3 bases, V lost 6 bases, and 4 bases had no gene match. The CDR3 extends over 13 amino acids. Germline values: CDR1 MNHNS, CDR2 SASEGT. The CDR3 sequence is CASRGQGLYEQYF. CDR3 nucleotide sequence: TGTGCCAGCAGAGGACAGGGACTCTACGAGCAGTACTTC.

This clonotype was observed many times. V gene TRBV13 combines with J gene TRBJ1-6, with unresolved D. The CDR3 consists of 14 residues. V lost 4 bases to trimming and J lost 10 bases, with 14 bases between them. Germline loops: CDR1 PRHDT, CDR2 FYEKMQ (reference sequence). The CDR3 spells CASSSAGVDSPLHF. The CDR3 DNA reads TGTGCCAGCAGCTCCGCTGGGGTGGACTCACCCCTCCACTTT. The whole variable domain, filled in from reference TRBV13 and TRBJ1-6, reads AAGVIQSPRHLIKEKRETATLKCYPIPRHDTVYWYQQGPGQDPQFLISFYEKMQSDKGSIPDRFSAQQFSDYHSELNMSSLELGDSALYFCASSSAGVDSPLHFGNGTRLTVT.

This clonotype was detected only a few times. The genes are TRBV24-1 and TRBJ2-2, with D maybe TRBD2 (5 bases). The CDR3 contains 16 residues. Trimming pared 2 bases from V and 2 bases from J, leaving 11 bases between. Per germline, CDR1 KGHDR and CDR2 SFDVKD. CDR3 amino acids: CATSDSGLGNTGELFF. The CDR3, as DNA: TGTGCCACCAGTGATTCCGGACTGGGAAACACCGGGGAGCTGTTTTTT.

This clonotype has a single count. V and J are TRBV19 and TRBJ2-7; 7 bases align to TRBD1. V lost 3 bases to trimming and J lost 3 bases; unmatched junction nucleotides: 5. The CDR3 is 14 residues long. Germline V gene data show CDR1 as LNHDA and CDR2 as SQIVND (reference sequence). As DNA, the CDR3 is TGTGCCAGTAGTATGGACAGGCTGAGCTACGAGCAGTACTTC. Translated: CASSMDRLSYEQYF.

Ten or more counts support this clonotype. V gene TRBV5-6 combines with J gene TRBJ2-7; 8 nucleotides agree with TRBD1. Trimming removed 0 bases from V and 3 bases from J; junction bases left unmatched: 2. The CDR3 consists of 14 residues. In germline, CDR1 is SGHDT, CDR2 YYEEEE. CDR3 in DNA: TGTGCCAGCAGCTTGGACGGACAGGGCTACGAGCAGTACTTC. Translated, it gives CASSLDGQGYEQYF.

Concerning this clonotype itself: One end of the junction varies from germline; a read error may be responsible. The chain combines TRBV3-1 with TRBJ2-2; the D is unclear. Germline V CDR1 and CDR2: LGHDT, YNNKEL (reference sequence). CDR3 size: 18 residues. In nucleotides, the CDR3 is TGTGCCTGCAGCCATGGTCCCCCGAGTTACCCAACGATAGGGGAGCTGTTTTTT. Translated: CACSHGPPSYPTIGELFF. The full variable domain, rest sourced from reference TRBV3-1 and TRBJ2-2, is DTAVSQTPKYLVTQMGNDKSIKCEQNLGHDTMYWYKQDSKKFLKIMFSYNNKELIINETVPNRFSPKSPDKAHLNLHINSLELGDSAVYFCACSHGPPSYPTIGELFFGEGSRLTVL.

This clonotype was picked up many times. CDR3 sequence: CASSFSLIETQYF. In DNA form, the CDR3 reads TGTGCCAGCAGTTTTTCCTTGATAGAGACCCAGTACTTC. The V gene is TRBV28, the J gene TRBJ2-5; D not certain. CDR3 length: 13 residues. V lost 3 bases, J lost 4 bases, and 9 bases lay in between. Germline values: CDR1 MDHEN, CDR2 SYDVKM. Complete variable domain (other parts from reference TRBV28 and TRBJ2-5): DVKVTQSSRYLVKRTGEKVFLECVQDMDHENMFWYRQDPGLGLRLIYFSYDVKMKEKGDIPEGYSVSREKKERFSLILESASTNQTSMYLCASSFSLIETQYFGPGTRLLVL.

This clonotype came up many times. This chain uses TRBV28 with TRBJ2-7; D may be TRBD2 (5 bases). This CDR3 comprises 16 residues. Trimming removed 7 bases from V and 3 bases from J, with 22 bases in between. Germline V lookup: CDR1 MDHEN, CDR2 SYDVKM. CDR3 sequence (DNA): TGTGCCAGCACCCCTTTTCGGAGCGGCAGCTTCTACGAGCAGTACTTC. It encodes CASTPFRSGSFYEQYF.

This clonotype was detected ten times or more. The chain joins TRBV28 to TRBJ1-5; 8 bases fit TRBD1. With 5 bases clipped from V and 0 bases from J, the junction kept 18 bases outside the gene matches. The CDR3 contains 20 residues. The V gene's germline CDR1 is MDHEN and CDR2 SYDVKM. As DNA, the CDR3 is TGTGCCAGCAGTCATACCGGGTCTAGACAGGGGCGATATAGCAATCAGCCCCAGCATTTT. It yields the protein CASSHTGSRQGRYSNQPQHF.

The table lists this clonotype with many counts. The V call is TRBV5-5, the J call TRBJ2-3; D gene uncertain. V was trimmed by 5 bases and J by 7 bases, leaving 11 bases between them. Germline values: CDR1 SGHKS, CDR2 YYEKEE (reference sequence). CDR3 size: 12 residues. The CDR3 nucleotides read TGTGCCAGCAGTTTCCTGGATCATACGCAGTATTTT. It translates to CASSFLDHTQYF.

The genes are TRBV27 and TRBJ2-7, with TRBD1 as a possible D gene (6 bases). The CDR3 contains 16 residues. The germline V gene has CDR1 MNHEY and CDR2 SMNVEV (reference sequence). Trimming pared 5 bases from V and 4 bases from J, leaving 21 bases between. The CDR3 coding sequence is TGTGCCAGCAGTCCCCCCCCGGGACAAGCCTTTTACGAGCAGTACTTC. Translating it yields CASSPPPGQAFYEQYF.

This clonotype showed up many times. This chain uses TRBV28 with TRBJ2-7; 11 bases align to TRBD2. In germline, CDR1 is MDHEN, CDR2 SYDVKM. The CDR3 runs 15 residues. Losses at the gene ends were 4 bases for V and 4 bases for J; bases not matched to a gene: 6. The CDR3 DNA follows: TGTGCCAGCAGTTCTACGGGACTAGCGGATTACGAGCAGTACTTC. This gives the protein CASSSTGLADYEQYF.

The chain links TRBV7-8 to TRBJ1-5; D is unresolved. V lost 5 bases to trimming and J lost 4 bases, with 9 bases between them. Germline V gene data show CDR1 as SGHVS and CDR2 as FQNEAQ. The CDR3 contains 13 residues. The DNA for the CDR3 is TGTGCCAGCAGCCGGACGGAGAATCAGCCCCAGCATTTT. Translating it yields CASSRTENQPQHF.

J is TRBJ1-3 and V is TRBV20-1; D is uncertain. This CDR3 is built from 15 residues. Germline CDR1 reads DFQATT; CDR2 reads SNEGSKA (reference sequence). V lost 5 bases and J 0 bases, leaving 14 bases between the germline ends. CDR3 loop: CSALTGFGSGNTIYF. In DNA form, the CDR3 reads TGCAGTGCTCTTACCGGGTTCGGCTCTGGAAACACCATATATTTT.

This clonotype was detected a few times. This rearrangement joins TRBV29-1 to TRBJ1-1; TRBD1 agrees at 8 bases. This CDR3 region has 13 residues. Losses at the gene ends were 6 bases for V and 6 bases for J; bases not matched to a gene: 9. Germline-derived CDR1 and CDR2 are SQVTM and ANQGSEA. This chain's CDR3 is CSVDRQGAPEAFF. The CDR3 DNA reads TGCAGCGTAGACAGGCAGGGGGCCCCTGAAGCTTTCTTT.

Concerning this clonotype: The junction and the germline gene differ at one end; a read error may be behind it. The V call is TRBV6-5, the J call TRBJ1-3, with D possibly TRBD1 on 5 matching bases. CDR1 and CDR2 from the germline V gene are MNHEY and SVGAGI. The CDR3 is 15 residues long. The CDR3 nucleotides are TGTGCCAGCAGTTCTTTGGAAGGGGTAGGAAACACCAGATATTTT. Protein product: CASSSLEGVGNTRYF.